Following are 22 T cell receptor beta chains from one sample sequenced in a study of CD8 T cells in Susac syndrome. Random hexamers primed reverse transcription of roughly 0.5 to 1 ug RNA. TCRdb processed the immunoSEQ multiplex PCR reads anew with MiXCR; each CDR3 protein has one entry. Of about 120,000 distinct CDR3 sequences detected, 80% to 95% appear once; the ten largest clones hold about 0.15%. Sequenced sample: CD4+ T cells from PBMCs. The source of these receptors is a human donor in good health.

The chain couples TRBV12-3 or TRBV12-4 to TRBJ2-7, with D uncertain. V was cut by 3 bases and J by 6 bases, with 9 bases left in between. The CDR3 loop spans 12 amino acids. This CDR3 reads CASSFRPREQYF. The CDR3 DNA follows: TGTGCCAGCAGTTTTCGTCCGCGCGAGCAGTACTTC.

The count of this clonotype is one. This rearrangement joins TRBV5-6 to TRBJ1-5; 8 positions match TRBD1. The germline V gene has CDR1 SGHDT and CDR2 YYEEEE. The length of the CDR3 is 14 residues. Trimming cost V 3 bases and J 9 bases; bases outside gene matches: 8. The CDR3: CASSSTGAIRPQHF. The CDR3 DNA follows: TGTGCCAGCAGCTCGACAGGGGCTATACGGCCCCAGCATTTT. The whole variable domain, remainder taken from reference TRBV5-6 and TRBJ1-5, is DAGVTQSPTHLIKTRGQQVTLRCSPKSGHDTVSWYQQALGQGPQFIFQYYEEEERQRGNFPDRFSGHQFPNYSSELNVNALLLGDSALYLCASSSTGAIRPQHFGDGTRLSIL.

The chain is built from TRBV29-1 and TRBJ2-7; D uncertain. Per germline, CDR1 SQVTM and CDR2 ANQGSEA. Trimming removed 2 bases at V and 2 bases at J, with 7 bases between. This CDR3 has 12 amino acids. The DNA of the CDR3 is TGCAGCGTTGAACCCGGGCCCTACGAGCAGTACTTC. Amino acids: CSVEPGPYEQYF.

The V gene is TRBV7-2, the J gene TRBJ2-7, with a possible D match to TRBD1 (5 bases). The ends were cut back, 0 bases at V and 2 bases at J, with 8 bases in the middle. From germline, CDR1 is SGHTA and CDR2 FQGNSA. The length of the CDR3 is 14 residues. The CDR3 loop is CASSLAMGPYEQYF. The CDR3 region has the DNA TGTGCCAGCAGCTTAGCGATGGGGCCCTACGAGCAGTACTTC.

The V call is TRBV3-1, the J call TRBJ1-5, with TRBD1 matching over 8 bases. The CDR3 consists of 16 residues. Germline V gives CDR1 LGHDT, CDR2 YNNKEL (reference sequence). Losses at the gene ends were 1 base for V and 4 bases for J; bases not matched to a gene: 6. CDR3 sequence: CASSQARTGRNQPQHF. The DNA of the CDR3 is TGTGCCAGCAGCCAAGCTAGGACAGGGCGGAATCAGCCCCAGCATTTT.

The chain joins TRBV7-2 to TRBJ2-1, with D perhaps being TRBD1 or TRBD2 (5 bases each). Trimming removed 5 bases at V and 5 bases at J, with 13 bases between. In germline, CDR1 is SGHTA, CDR2 FQGNSA. The CDR3 spans 14 residues. CDR3 DNA sequence: TGTGCCAGCAGCCAGACGAGGGGACACAATGAGCAGTTCTTC. Residues: CASSQTRGHNEQFF.

The chain recombines TRBV5-1 with TRBJ2-3, with D unresolved. Looked up from germline, CDR1 is SGHRS and CDR2 is YFSETQ. This CDR3 has 17 amino acids. The V gene lost 4 bases and the J gene lost 0 bases, with 18 bases spanning the gap. CDR3 sequence: CASSPNLRRRSTDTQYF. The DNA for the CDR3 is TGCGCCAGCAGCCCCAATTTAAGACGGCGAAGCACAGATACGCAGTATTTT.

The gene calls are TRBV15 and TRBJ2-1, with 13 bases identical to TRBD2. J gave up 8 bases and V 1 base, and 5 bases lay outside the gene matches. There are 16 residues in the CDR3. Germline V gene lookup returns CDR1 LNHNV and CDR2 YYDKDF (reference sequence). CDR3 DNA: TGTGCCACCAGCAGAGTGACTAGCGGGAGGTCACATGAGCAGTTCTTC. This gives the protein CATSRVTSGRSHEQFF.

The DNA of the CDR3 is TGCAGCGGGGAGTTAGCGTCCGGATCGGGTAAAGCTTTCTTT. It yields the protein CSGELASGSGKAFF. The chain couples TRBV29-1 to TRBJ1-1, with unresolved D. Germline V gene sequence: CDR1 SQVTM, CDR2 ANQGSEA. The CDR3 spans 14 residues. V gave up 7 bases and J gave up 9 bases, with 24 bases separating them. Full variable domain (remainder filled in from reference TRBV29-1 and TRBJ1-1): SAVISQKPSRDICQRGTSLTIQCQVDSQVTMMFWYRQQPGQSLTLIATANQGSEATYESGFVIDKFPISRPNLTFSTLTVSNMSPEDSSIYLCSGELASGSGKAFFGQGTRLTVV.

Of note for this clonotype: An end of the junction does not agree with germline; a read error may underlie this. This chain joins TRBV3-1 and TRBJ1-3, with 7 bases lining up with TRBD1. From germline, CDR1 is LGHDT and CDR2 YNNKEL (reference sequence). The CDR3 consists of 16 residues. The CDR3 region has the DNA TGTGCTAGCAGCCAAGTCCCAGGGGGCTCTGGAAACACCATATATTTT. Its protein is CASSQVPGGSGNTIYF.

The gene calls are TRBV6-2 or TRBV6-3 and TRBJ2-1; D may be TRBD1 (6 bases). The CDR3 runs 15 residues. The V gene lost 2 bases and the J gene lost 3 bases, with 11 bases spanning the gap. Germline V lookup: CDR1 MNHEY, CDR2 SVGEGT. This CDR3 is CASSYARGIYNEQFF. CDR3 nucleotide sequence: TGTGCCAGCAGTTACGCCAGGGGAATCTACAATGAGCAGTTCTTC.

The chain is built from TRBV6-5 and TRBJ2-7, with 11 bases identical to TRBD2. With 4 bases clipped from V and 2 bases from J, the junction kept 4 bases outside the gene matches. CDR3 length: 15 residues. CDR1 and CDR2 (germline): MNHEY, SVGAGI. The CDR3 loop reads CASSSSTSGAYEQYF. The CDR3 DNA follows: TGTGCCAGCAGTTCCTCGACTAGCGGGGCCTACGAGCAGTACTTC.

This clonotype showed up just once. CDR3 coding DNA: TGTGCCAGCAGCTTGGATCGTAGCGGCTACACCTTC. Its protein is CASSLDRSGYTF. The chain employs TRBV5-4 and TRBJ1-2; D remains unclear. Trimming removed 0 bases from V and 8 bases from J, with 8 bases in between. Germline V lookup: CDR1 SGHNT, CDR2 YYREEE (reference sequence). The CDR3 runs to 12 residues.

The gene calls are TRBV12-5 and TRBJ2-5; possibly TRBD2 for D (6 bases). Germline values: CDR1 LGHNT, CDR2 FRNRAP. V gave up 6 bases and J gave up 2 bases, with 16 bases separating them. The CDR3 runs 15 residues. This chain's CDR3 is CASGPGLGHQETQYF. For the CDR3, the DNA is TGTGCTAGTGGCCCGGGACTGGGGCATCAAGAGACCCAGTACTTC.

V usage is TRBV25-1 and J usage is TRBJ2-1, with D maybe TRBD2 (6 bases). CDR3 size: 14 residues. The V gene's germline CDR1 is MGHDK and CDR2 SYGVNS. V lost 10 bases and J 3 bases, leaving 16 bases between the germline ends. CDR3 loop: CATSQLGGYNEQFF. The CDR3 region has the DNA TGTGCCACCTCACAGCTCGGGGGCTACAATGAGCAGTTCTTC.

The chain is built from TRBV6-5 and TRBJ2-7; 10 nucleotides match TRBD2. J lost 2 bases, V lost 2 bases, and 9 bases had no gene match. This CDR3 spans 17 amino acids. The germline V gene encodes CDR1 MNHEY and CDR2 SVGAGI. This CDR3 is CASSYGILAGSTYEQYF. DNA of the CDR3: TGTGCCAGCAGTTACGGAATACTAGCGGGATCTACCTACGAGCAGTACTTC.

The chain has TRBV20-1 and TRBJ2-4, with D tentatively TRBD1 (6 bases). Trimming pared 4 bases from V and 1 base from J, leaving 8 bases between. The CDR3 contains 13 residues. CDR1 and CDR2 from the germline V gene are DFQATT and SNEGSKA (reference sequence). CDR3 nucleotide sequence: TGCAGTGCTACCCAGGGGGCCAAAAACATTCAGTACTTC. Residues: CSATQGAKNIQYF.

The chain is built from TRBV7-9 and TRBJ2-3; the match to TRBD2 covers 9 bases. The CDR3 contains 15 residues. V trimming: 8 bases; J trimming: 4 bases; junction bases outside the gene matches: 10. CDR1 and CDR2 from the germline V gene are SEHNR and FQNEAQ (reference sequence). The CDR3 is CASGIAGEHSDTQYF. The CDR3 DNA sequence: TGTGCCAGCGGAATAGCGGGGGAGCACTCAGATACGCAGTATTTT.

The chain couples TRBV2 to TRBJ1-2, with D perhaps matching TRBD1 (5 bases). V lost 8 bases, J lost 8 bases, and 15 bases lay in between. This CDR3 is built from 12 residues. Germline V gene sequence: CDR1 SNHLY, CDR2 FYNNEI. CDR3 sequence (DNA): TGTGCCAGCGGCAGGGACGTTAACGGCTACACCTTC. Its protein product is CASGRDVNGYTF.

The chain is built from TRBV20-1 and TRBJ1-1, with TRBD1 as a possible D gene (6 bases). Germline V gene data show CDR1 as DFQATT and CDR2 as SNEGSKA (reference sequence). Trimming removed 4 bases from V and 6 bases from J, with 21 bases in between. The CDR3 runs to 15 residues. CDR3 DNA sequence: TGCAGTGCTACGACCCCTCAGGGGCGAATCCCTGAAGCTTTCTTT. Its translation: CSATTPQGRIPEAFF.

The chain combines TRBV7-2 with TRBJ1-2, with D tentatively TRBD1 (6 bases). The CDR3 sequence is 18 residues long. Germline V gene sequence: CDR1 SGHTA, CDR2 FQGNSA. The V end lost 6 bases, the J end lost 0 bases, and 23 bases lay between the germline ends. Here the CDR3 DNA reads TGTGCCAGCAGTTCCGGGAGGCGGGGGCTTACTTCTAACTATGGCTACACCTTC. As protein: CASSSGRRGLTSNYGYTF.

The CDR3 DNA reads TGTGCTAGTGCCCTGGGGACCCAGTACTTC. Protein sequence: CASALGTQYF. The V and J genes are TRBV12-5 and TRBJ2-5; D not certain. The CDR3 spans 10 residues. The germline CDR1 and CDR2 sequences are LGHNT and FRNRAP. V was shortened by 7 bases and J by 7 bases, with 7 bases between the two germline ends.